These 27 T cell receptor beta chains were sequenced from one sample in a study of cytomegalovirus exposure and HLA in healthy donors. PCR involved 60 Vbeta and 13 Jbeta primers. The repertoire was sequenced with immunoSEQ multiplex PCR; TCRdb's copy has only in-frame clones and lacks some. Altogether over 85,000 clones are present, 73% being singletons, with the ten largest covering approximately 3.5%. The sequenced sample consisted of PBMCs. The receptors come from a man in his forties or fifties in good health and CMV-seronegative.

The chain recombines TRBV30 with TRBJ2-7, with unresolved D. V was cut by 1 base and J by 4 bases, with 8 bases left in between. This CDR3 region has 12 residues. Germline V gene lookup returns CDR1 GTSNPN and CDR2 SVGIG (reference sequence). The CDR3 bases are TGTGCCTGGAGTGGGCCTTTTTACGAGCAGTACTTC. It encodes CAWSGPFYEQYF.

The chain couples TRBV6-1 to TRBJ2-3; no reliable D call. CDR3 length: 16 amino acids. Trimming removed 3 bases at V and 0 bases at J, with 13 bases between. From germline, CDR1 is MNHNS and CDR2 SASEGT. DNA for the CDR3: TGTGCCAGCAGTGAGTCCAGAACCTCTAGCACAGATACGCAGTATTTT. The encoded protein is CASSESRTSSTDTQYF.

The chain recombines TRBV7-8 with TRBJ1-2, with D possibly being TRBD1 (6 bases). Germline V gene data show CDR1 as SGHVS and CDR2 as FQNEAQ. The CDR3 length is 12 residues. The V end was cut by 5 bases, the J end by 7 bases, with 11 bases between. The CDR3 here is CASSDLQGGYTF. The CDR3 coding sequence is TGTGCCAGCAGCGATTTACAGGGTGGCTACACCTTC.

V is TRBV9 and J is TRBJ1-6, with D uncertain. This CDR3 comprises 12 residues. Germline V CDR1 and CDR2: SGDLS, YYNGEE. Trimming took 4 bases from V and 9 from J, leaving 8 bases between them. The CDR3 sequence: CASSSESSPLHF. CDR3 DNA: TGTGCCAGCAGCTCGGAGAGTTCACCCCTCCACTTT.

The rearrangement uses TRBV7-6 and TRBJ2-3; the match to TRBD2 covers 16 bases. Germline V gene lookup returns CDR1 SGHVS and CDR2 FNYEAQ. The CDR3 runs 21 residues. The V gene end was trimmed by 5 bases and the J gene end by 0 bases; junction bases not matched to a gene: 14. Here the CDR3 reads CASSRGTSGGAFSPSTDTQYF. The CDR3 coding sequence is TGTGCCAGCAGCCGAGGGACTAGCGGGGGGGCCTTCTCCCCTAGCACAGATACGCAGTATTTT.

The chain recombines TRBV14 with TRBJ2-1, with 7 bases that match TRBD2. Germline CDR1 reads SGHDN; CDR2 reads FVKESK. V trimming: 6 bases; J trimming: 0 bases; junction bases outside the gene matches: 8. The CDR3 has 16 amino acids. The CDR3 here is CASRSGGVSSYNEQFF. DNA of the CDR3: TGTGCCAGCAGGTCTGGGGGGGTCAGCTCCTACAATGAGCAGTTCTTC.

This sequence joins TRBV6-6 and TRBJ2-1; 8 nucleotides line up with TRBD1. The junction had 2 bases not matched to a gene; V was cut back by 1 base and J by 3 bases. The V gene's germline CDR1 is MNHNY and CDR2 SVGAGI (reference sequence). The CDR3 consists of 15 residues. CDR3 sequence: CASSYLGTGYNEQFF. The CDR3, as DNA: TGTGCCAGCAGTTACTTAGGGACAGGCTACAATGAGCAGTTCTTC.

This clone has only a few counts. The J gene is TRBJ1-4, the V gene TRBV6-5, with TRBD1 matching 11 bases. Unmatched junction bases numbered 1, after V lost 2 bases and J lost 11 bases. The germline V gene has CDR1 MNHEY and CDR2 SVGAGI. The CDR3 covers 13 residues. This chain's CDR3 is CASSYGTGGKLFF. The CDR3 DNA follows: TGTGCCAGCAGTTACGGGACAGGGGGTAAACTGTTTTTT.

This clone was detected a few times. The rearrangement links TRBV11-2 to TRBJ1-1, with D possibly matching TRBD1 (5 bases). V dropped 2 bases and J dropped 6 bases, with 10 bases sitting between them. The CDR3 consists of 13 residues. Germline V lookup: CDR1 SGHAT, CDR2 FQNNGV. The DNA of the CDR3 is TGTGCCAGCAGCTTATTTGGGGGGGCTGAAGCTTTCTTT. It codes for CASSLFGGAEAFF. Drawing the rest from reference TRBV11-2 and TRBJ1-1, the complete variable domain is EAGVAQSPRYKIIEKRQSVAFWCNPISGHATLYWYQQILGQGPKLLIQFQNNGVVDDSQLPKDRFSAERLKGVDSTLKIQPAKLEDSAVYLCASSLFGGAEAFFGQGTRLTVV.

V gene TRBV7-9 combines with J gene TRBJ2-7, with 8 bases identical to TRBD2. V lost 5 bases, J lost 0 bases, and 6 bases stayed unmatched. The germline V gene has CDR1 SEHNR and CDR2 FQNEAQ (reference sequence). CDR3 length: 15 amino acids. CDR3 in DNA: TGTGCCAGCAGCCTACTAGCGGAGCACTCCTACGAGCAGTACTTC. This gives the protein CASSLLAEHSYEQYF.

This CDR3 is CASSLGFPDNEQFF. CDR3 bases: TGTGCCAGCAGCCTGGGCTTTCCCGACAATGAGCAGTTCTTC. The chain joins TRBV14 to TRBJ2-1; D uncertain. This CDR3 is 14 amino acids long. Between the trimmed V and J ends, which lost 4 bases and 5 bases, there was a span of 12 bases. The germline V gene has CDR1 SGHDN and CDR2 FVKESK.

The sample holds one count of this clone. The chain combines TRBV5-8 with TRBJ1-1; D is ambiguous. Germline CDR1 SGHTS, CDR2 YDEGEE. The V gene lost 1 base and the J gene lost 0 bases, with 4 bases spanning the gap. The CDR3 is 13 residues long. CDR3 bases: TGTGCCAGCAGCTTGTATATGAACACTGAAGCTTTCTTT. Translating gives CASSLYMNTEAFF. The full variable domain, in which reference TRBV5-8 and TRBJ1-1 provide the parts outside the CDR3, is EAGVTQSPTHLIKTRGQQATLRCSPISGHTSVYWYQQALGLGLQFLLWYDEGEERNRGNFPPRFSGRQFPNYSSELNVNALELEDSALYLCASSLYMNTEAFFGQGTRLTVV.

The chain couples TRBV5-1 to TRBJ2-7; TRBD2 matches at 14 bases. V lost 4 bases, J lost 0 bases, and 6 bases stayed unmatched. CDR1 is SGHRS, CDR2 YFSETQ, per germline. CDR3 length: 17 amino acids. The CDR3 coding sequence is TGCGCCAGCAGCAAGGGACTAGCGGGGGACCTCTCCTACGAGCAGTACTTC. It encodes CASSKGLAGDLSYEQYF.

The chain joins TRBV2 to TRBJ2-1, with 7 nucleotides matching TRBD2. The V gene end was trimmed by 3 bases and the J gene end by 1 base; junction bases not matched to a gene: 0. The CDR3 is 14 residues long. The V gene's germline CDR1 is SNHLY and CDR2 FYNNEI. CDR3 amino acids: CASSDGGSYNEQFF. The CDR3 DNA reads as TGTGCCAGCAGTGACGGGGGGTCCTACAATGAGCAGTTCTTC.

This clone was seen only once. The gene calls are TRBV19 and TRBJ1-2; TRBD1 might be the D (5 bases). The CDR3 is 15 amino acids. Germline V gene sequence: CDR1 LNHDA, CDR2 SQIVND (reference sequence). V was pared by 7 bases and J by 6 bases, with 21 bases between. In nucleotides, the CDR3 is TGTGCCAGTACTTCCGCTGAGCTCCTGGGGCATGGCTACACCTTC. Encoded protein: CASTSAELLGHGYTF.

The CDR3 sequence: CASSQLRGGPTDTQYF. CDR3 nucleotide sequence: TGTGCCAGCAGCCAACTCCGCGGGGGGCCCACAGATACGCAGTATTTT. The chain recombines TRBV4-2 with TRBJ2-3; 8 positions agree with TRBD2. The CDR3 totals 16 residues. In germline, CDR1 is LGHNA, CDR2 YNFKEQ. The trim removed 2 bases at V and 2 bases at J, leaving 6 bases unmatched.

The chain has TRBV28 and TRBJ2-1; D not resolved. This CDR3 is 14 amino acids long. The V end lost 3 bases, the J end lost 5 bases, and 11 bases lay between the germline ends. Germline V gives CDR1 MDHEN, CDR2 SYDVKM. Here the CDR3 reads CASSLLVTHNEQFF. CDR3 coding DNA: TGTGCCAGCAGTTTGTTGGTTACTCACAATGAGCAGTTCTTC.

This clone was counted a few times. The CDR3 DNA sequence: TGTGCCAGCAGAAGGGGGCATGACACTGAAGCTTTCTTT. This gives the protein CASRRGHDTEAFF. The chain recombines TRBV7-9 with TRBJ1-1; 7 bases line up with TRBD1. CDR1 is SEHNR, CDR2 FQNEAQ, per germline (reference sequence). There are 13 residues in the CDR3. V shed 6 bases and J 3 bases; nucleotides not matched to a gene: 4. Drawing the rest from reference TRBV7-9 and TRBJ1-1, the complete variable domain is DTGVSQNPRHKITKRGQNVTFRCDPISEHNRLYWYRQTLGQGPEFLTYFQNEAQLEKSRLLSDRFSAERPKGSFSTLEIQRTEQGDSAMYLCASRRGHDTEAFFGQGTRLTVV.

V is TRBV5-1 and J is TRBJ1-3; D uncertain. Per the germline V gene, CDR1 is SGHRS and CDR2 is YFSETQ. Trimming left V 4 bases short and J 0 bases short, with 14 bases between. The CDR3 runs to 16 residues. The CDR3 DNA reads as TGCGCCAGCAGCCAAGCTTGGGCAGCCTCTGGAAACACCATATATTTT. Encoded protein: CASSQAWAASGNTIYF. Full variable domain (missing parts from reference TRBV5-1 and TRBJ1-3): KAGVTQTPRYLIKTRGQQVTLSCSPISGHRSVSWYQQTPGQGLQFLFEYFSETQRNKGNFPGRFSGRQFSNSRSEMNVSTLELGDSALYLCASSQAWAASGNTIYFGEGSWLTVV.

This clone was observed a few times. The chain links TRBV7-9 to TRBJ1-4; D is undetermined. The germline V gene encodes CDR1 SEHNR and CDR2 FQNEAQ (reference sequence). The CDR3 runs to 11 residues. V lost 3 bases, J lost 6 bases, and 2 bases lay in between. The CDR3: CASSFDEKLFF. The CDR3 DNA follows: TGTGCCAGCAGCTTCGATGAAAAACTGTTTTTT.

In this sample, this clone turned up once. The chain recombines TRBV14 with TRBJ1-2, with D unclear. Germline V lookup: CDR1 SGHDN, CDR2 FVKESK. This CDR3 contains 13 residues. Trimming shortened V by 10 bases and J by 6 bases, and 18 bases separated the two germline ends. This chain's CDR3 is CATKWSGKDGYTF. As DNA, the CDR3 is TGTGCCACCAAGTGGTCGGGGAAGGATGGCTACACCTTC. The full variable domain, in which reference TRBV14 and TRBJ1-2 provide the parts outside the CDR3, is EAGVTQFPSHSVIEKGQTVTLRCDPISGHDNLYWYRRVMGKEIKFLLHFVKESKQDESGMPNNRFLAERTGGTYSTLKVQPAELEDSGVYFCATKWSGKDGYTFGSGTRLTVV.

The J gene is TRBJ2-7, the V gene TRBV7-2, with D tentatively TRBD1 (6 bases). V gave up 1 base and J gave up 3 bases, with 13 bases separating them. In germline, CDR1 is SGHTA, CDR2 FQGNSA. The CDR3 runs to 15 residues. DNA of the CDR3: TGTGCCAGCAGCTTAGTGGCAGGGGTTAGCTACGAGCAGTACTTC. It codes for CASSLVAGVSYEQYF. Full variable domain (rest looked up from reference TRBV7-2 and TRBJ2-7): GAGVSQSPSNKVTEKGKDVELRCDPISGHTALYWYRQSLGQGLEFLIYFQGNSAPDKSGLPSDRFSAERTGGSVSTLTIQRTQQEDSAVYLCASSLVAGVSYEQYFGPGTRLTVT.

CDR3 loop: CASSLELAADTQYF. As DNA, the CDR3 is TGCGCCAGCAGCTTGGAACTAGCGGCAGATACGCAGTATTTT. The chain recombines TRBV5-1 with TRBJ2-3, with 8 nucleotides matching TRBD2. With 0 bases clipped from V and 4 bases from J, the junction kept 1 base outside the gene matches. CDR3 length equals 14 residues. The V gene's germline CDR1 is SGHRS and CDR2 YFSETQ.

This chain connects TRBV11-2 to TRBJ1-2; 7 bases align to TRBD1. With V trimmed by 5 bases and J by 5 bases, 23 bases remained unmatched. The V gene's germline CDR1 is SGHAT and CDR2 FQNNGV. The CDR3 contains 19 residues. In nucleotides, the CDR3 is TGTGCCAGCAGCCACCTACAGGGGCACCTAAGGAAAGGATATTATGGCTACACCTTC. Its translation: CASSHLQGHLRKGYYGYTF. Based on the CDR3 plus reference TRBV11-2 and TRBJ1-2, the full variable domain is EAGVAQSPRYKIIEKRQSVAFWCNPISGHATLYWYQQILGQGPKLLIQFQNNGVVDDSQLPKDRFSAERLKGVDSTLKIQPAKLEDSAVYLCASSHLQGHLRKGYYGYTFGSGTRLTVV.

The gene calls are TRBV6-1 and TRBJ2-3; D may be TRBD2 (6 bases). This CDR3 is built from 13 residues. Trimming pared 2 bases from V and 5 bases from J, leaving 8 bases between. Germline V gene sequence: CDR1 MNHNS, CDR2 SASEGT. The CDR3 sequence: CASSEWGGDTQYF. As DNA, the CDR3 is TGTGCCAGCAGTGAATGGGGAGGAGATACGCAGTATTTT.

The chain is built from TRBV1 and TRBJ2-7; the table's D call, TRBD1, was not checked against the DNA. TRBV1 is recorded as a pseudogene. This CDR3 is built from 13 residues. The CDR3 sequence: CTSSRGRSYEQYF. The DNA for the CDR3 is TGCACCAGCAGCCGTGGCAGATCCTACGAGCAGTACTTC.

The V call is TRBV2, the J call TRBJ2-7, with 7 bases aligning to TRBD1. This CDR3 spans 15 amino acids. V lost 3 bases, J lost 2 bases, and 7 bases stayed unmatched. Germline CDR1 and CDR2: SNHLY and FYNNEI. The CDR3 region is CASSDPRGLTYEQYF. DNA of the CDR3: TGTGCCAGCAGTGATCCTAGGGGGCTCACCTACGAGCAGTACTTC.